These 18 T cell receptor beta chains were all obtained from the same sample, sequenced in a study of blood T cells in healthy people across ages. A sample-barcoded 5' primer and a J-beta primer mix were used in a second PCR of about 7 to 12 cycles. TCRdb reprocessed the 5' RACE reads with MiXCR, giving one entry per CDR3 protein. Of over 700,000 distinct CDR3 sequences detected, around 25% appear once; the ten largest clones hold more than 8%. This sample also appeared in a second study, on T cells of mothers and their children.

Sequencing was carried out using blood. These receptors all stem from a boy between 10 and 17 years old in good health.

This clonotype was detected ten times or more. The V gene is TRBV29-1, the J gene TRBJ2-5; D uncertain. Trimming took off 1 base at V and 1 base at J, with 13 bases between the two ends. This CDR3 is 15 amino acids long. In germline, CDR1 is SQVTM, CDR2 ANQGSEA. The DNA of the CDR3 is TGCAGCGTTGAAGGTCTGCAGCAAGTCCAAGAGACCCAGTACTTC. This encodes CSVEGLQQVQETQYF.

This clonotype has a handful of counts. J is TRBJ2-4 and V is TRBV12-3 or TRBV12-4; D is uncertain. Trimming took 3 bases from V and 7 from J, leaving 7 bases between them. This CDR3 is 12 amino acids long. The CDR3 sequence is CASSFGGNIQYF. CDR3 bases: TGTGCCAGCAGTTTTGGTGGGAACATTCAGTACTTC.

The J gene is TRBJ2-5, the V gene TRBV9; 7 nucleotides match TRBD2. The length of the CDR3 is 15 residues. Germline CDR1 reads SGDLS; CDR2 reads YYNGEE. V lost 5 bases, J lost 0 bases, and 7 bases stayed unmatched. The CDR3 DNA reads TGTGCCAGCAGTACTACGGGGGGATACCAAGAGACCCAGTACTTC. It is translated as CASSTTGGYQETQYF. The whole variable domain, remainder taken from reference TRBV9 and TRBJ2-5, is DSGVTQTPKHLITATGQRVTLRCSPRSGDLSVYWYQQSLDQGLQFLIQYYNGEERAKGNILERFSAQQFPDLHSELNLSSLELGDSALYFCASSTTGGYQETQYFGPGTRLLVL.

This clonotype appeared many times. The rearrangement joins TRBV7-9 to TRBJ2-4, with D unclear. Germline CDR1 reads SEHNR; CDR2 reads FQNEAQ (reference sequence). With 3 bases removed from V and 1 base from J, the gap between germline ends came to 7 bases. The CDR3 length is 14 residues. The CDR3 DNA is TGTGCCAGCAGCTTTATGGGTGCCAAAAACATTCAGTACTTC. This codes for CASSFMGAKNIQYF. The whole variable domain, remainder taken from reference TRBV7-9 and TRBJ2-4, is DTGVSQNPRHKITKRGQNVTFRCDPISEHNRLYWYRQTLGQGPEFLTYFQNEAQLEKSRLLSDRFSAERPKGSFSTLEIQRTEQGDSAMYLCASSFMGAKNIQYFGAGTRLSVL.

A few counts support this clonotype. The J gene is TRBJ2-1, the V gene TRBV5-5; 14 bases align to TRBD2. The junction had 8 bases not matched to a gene; V was cut back by 5 bases and J by 7 bases. CDR3 length: 16 residues. The germline gives CDR1 SGHKS, CDR2 YYEKEE (reference sequence). Written as DNA, the CDR3 is TGTGCCAGCAGTTTCGGGACTAGCGGGAGTGTAAATGAGCAGTTCTTC. It yields the protein CASSFGTSGSVNEQFF.

J is TRBJ2-5 and V is TRBV5-1, with a tentative D call TRBD1 (7 bases). Trimming took off 0 bases at V and 4 bases at J, with 19 bases between the two ends. Per the germline V gene, CDR1 is SGHRS and CDR2 is YFSETQ. The CDR3 has 17 residues. CDR3 bases: TGCGCCAGCAGCTTGGGCGTGACAGGGAGGATTGGAGAGACCCAGTACTTC. Residues: CASSLGVTGRIGETQYF.

This chain joins TRBV6-1 and TRBJ2-7, with TRBD2 identical over 7 bases. The CDR3 length is 11 residues. The V segment lost 9 bases and the J segment 3 bases; nucleotides outside the gene matches: 2. CDR1 is MNHNS, CDR2 SASEGT, per germline. DNA of the CDR3: TGTGCCAGAGGGGAGGGCTACGAGCAGTACTTC. It codes for CARGEGYEQYF.

In its sample, this clonotype was seen a few times. The chain links TRBV4-1 to TRBJ2-1; a possible D gene is TRBD1 (5 bases). Germline values: CDR1 MGHRA, CDR2 YSYEKL. Trimming stripped 0 bases from V and 6 bases from J, with 9 bases between. This CDR3 region has 14 residues. The CDR3 bases are TGCGCCAGCAGCCAAGAGGGTCAGGGCAATGAGCAGTTCTTC. Amino acids: CASSQEGQGNEQFF.

This clonotype has a handful of counts. V gene TRBV10-3 combines with J gene TRBJ2-2; no firm D call. This CDR3 has 14 amino acids. Between the trimmed V and J ends, which lost 0 bases and 2 bases, there was a span of 4 bases. Germline V CDR1 and CDR2: ENHRY, SYGVKD. CDR3 residues: CAISESPNTGELFF. For the CDR3, the DNA is TGTGCCATCAGTGAGTCGCCAAACACCGGGGAGCTGTTTTTT.

The V gene is TRBV7-2, the J gene TRBJ2-5; possibly TRBD1 or TRBD2 for D (5 bases each). The V gene lost 5 bases and the J gene lost 2 bases, with 9 bases spanning the gap. Germline CDR1 is SGHTA and CDR2 is FQGNSA. The CDR3 runs to 13 residues. The chain's CDR3 is CASSMGVQETQYF. The DNA for the CDR3 is TGTGCCAGCAGCATGGGGGTTCAAGAGACCCAGTACTTC. Combining the CDR3 with reference TRBV7-2 and TRBJ2-5 gives the whole variable domain GAGVSQSPSNKVTEKGKDVELRCDPISGHTALYWYRQSLGQGLEFLIYFQGNSAPDKSGLPSDRFSAERTGGSVSTLTIQRTQQEDSAVYLCASSMGVQETQYFGPGTRLLVL.

The chain employs TRBV28 and TRBJ1-2, with D perhaps TRBD1 (5 bases). The CDR3 loop spans 14 amino acids. The germline V gene has CDR1 MDHEN and CDR2 SYDVKM. V lost 6 bases and J lost 0, with 11 bases in between. In DNA form, the CDR3 reads TGTGCCAGCAGAGCAACGGGGGCTAACTATGGCTACACCTTC. Translating it yields CASRATGANYGYTF.

This clonotype was picked up a small number of times. CDR3 region: CASSLPAGGNNEQFF. The DNA for the CDR3 is TGCGCCAGCAGCCTCCCAGCGGGAGGGAACAATGAGCAGTTCTTC. The chain couples TRBV4-1 to TRBJ2-1; 10 nucleotides line up with TRBD2. The junction had 5 bases not matched to a gene; V was cut back by 4 bases and J by 5 bases. The germline V gene encodes CDR1 MGHRA and CDR2 YSYEKL. CDR3 size: 15 residues.

The rearrangement joins TRBV27 to TRBJ2-5; the match to TRBD2 covers 10 bases. The J call could be wrong; TRBJ2-7 is a better fit for the DNA end. CDR3 size: 17 residues. Germline V lookup: CDR1 MNHEY, CDR2 SMNVEV (reference sequence). The CDR3 DNA follows: TGTGCCAGCAGTTTACTAGCGGGAGTGGGACCCTCCTACGAGCAGTACTTC. Translated: CASSLLAGVGPSYEQYF.

The rearrangement uses TRBV12-3 or TRBV12-4 and TRBJ2-3, with D possibly called TRBD1 or TRBD2 (5 bases each). The CDR3 length is 15 residues. Trimming pared 4 bases from V and 6 bases from J, leaving 17 bases between. The CDR3 loop is CASSSGTTFRDTQYF. The DNA of the CDR3 is TGTGCCAGCAGTTCCGGGACCACGTTTAGGGATACGCAGTATTTT.

This clonotype has more than one count but fewer than ten. The chain couples TRBV5-1 to TRBJ2-1, with 8 positions matching TRBD1. CDR1 is SGHRS and CDR2 is YFSETQ in the germline V gene. There are 15 residues in the CDR3. V shed 2 bases and J 8 bases; nucleotides not matched to a gene: 9. The CDR3 here is CASSFRGLYFDEQFF. CDR3 DNA: TGCGCCAGCAGCTTCAGGGGGCTTTATTTCGATGAGCAGTTCTTC.

V gene TRBV3-1 combines with J gene TRBJ2-1; D gene uncertain. This CDR3 comprises 14 residues. The germline V and J ends were trimmed by 4 bases and 0 bases, with 7 bases remaining between them. Germline V gene data show CDR1 as LGHDT and CDR2 as YNNKEL (reference sequence). CDR3 region: CASSPVGSYNEQFF. CDR3 DNA: TGTGCCAGCAGCCCGGTGGGCTCCTACAATGAGCAGTTCTTC.

The rearrangement joins TRBV10-3 to TRBJ1-2; D is uncertain. The CDR3 is made up of 11 amino acids. With 4 bases removed from V and 5 bases from J, the gap between germline ends came to 5 bases. Germline assignment: CDR1 ENHRY and CDR2 SYGVKD. The CDR3 region is CAISGGYGYTF. CDR3 in DNA: TGTGCCATCAGTGGAGGGTATGGCTACACCTTC.

This chain joins TRBV15 and TRBJ1-2; 11 bases align to TRBD1. The CDR3 runs 15 residues. With V trimmed by 2 bases and J by 4 bases, 3 bases remained unmatched. Germline V CDR1 and CDR2: LNHNV, YYDKDF (reference sequence). CDR3 sequence reads: CATSRPDRGLYGYTF. CDR3 in DNA: TGTGCCACCAGCAGACCGGACAGGGGGCTCTATGGCTACACCTTC.